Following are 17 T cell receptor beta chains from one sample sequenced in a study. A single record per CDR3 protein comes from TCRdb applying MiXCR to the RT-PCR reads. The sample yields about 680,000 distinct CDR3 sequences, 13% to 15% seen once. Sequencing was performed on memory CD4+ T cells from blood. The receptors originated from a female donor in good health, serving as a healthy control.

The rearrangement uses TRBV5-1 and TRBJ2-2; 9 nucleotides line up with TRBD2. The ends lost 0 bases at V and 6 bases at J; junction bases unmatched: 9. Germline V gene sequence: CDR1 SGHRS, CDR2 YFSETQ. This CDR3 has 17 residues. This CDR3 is CASSLVAGGPSAGELFF. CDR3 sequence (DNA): TGCGCCAGCAGCTTGGTTGCGGGAGGGCCCAGTGCCGGGGAGCTGTTTTTT.

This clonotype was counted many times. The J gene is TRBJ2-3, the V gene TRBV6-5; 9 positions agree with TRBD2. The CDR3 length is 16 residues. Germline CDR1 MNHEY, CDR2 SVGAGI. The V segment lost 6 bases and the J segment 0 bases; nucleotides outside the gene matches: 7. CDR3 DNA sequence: TGTGCCAGCAGCTATCGACTAGCGGCTAGCACAGATACGCAGTATTTT. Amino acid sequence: CASSYRLAASTDTQYF.

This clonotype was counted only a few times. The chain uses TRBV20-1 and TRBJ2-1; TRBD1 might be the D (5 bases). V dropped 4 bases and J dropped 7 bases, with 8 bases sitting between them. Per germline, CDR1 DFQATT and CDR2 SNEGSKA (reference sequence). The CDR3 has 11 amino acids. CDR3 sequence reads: CSATRVNEQFF. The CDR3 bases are TGCAGTGCTACCAGGGTAAATGAGCAGTTCTTC.

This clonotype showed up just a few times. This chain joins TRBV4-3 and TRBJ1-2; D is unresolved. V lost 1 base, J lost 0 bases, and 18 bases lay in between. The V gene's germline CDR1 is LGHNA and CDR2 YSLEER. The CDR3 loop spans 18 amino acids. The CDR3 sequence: CASSQGVGSGISNYGYTF. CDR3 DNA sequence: TGCGCCAGCAGCCAAGGGGTGGGGTCGGGGATATCTAACTATGGCTACACCTTC.

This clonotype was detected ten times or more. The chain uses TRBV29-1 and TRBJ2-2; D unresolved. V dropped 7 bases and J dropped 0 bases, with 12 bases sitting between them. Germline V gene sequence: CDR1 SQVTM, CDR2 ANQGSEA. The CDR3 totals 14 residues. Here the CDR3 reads CSARTYPNTGELFF. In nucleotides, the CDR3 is TGCAGCGCTCGGACGTACCCGAACACCGGGGAGCTGTTTTTT.

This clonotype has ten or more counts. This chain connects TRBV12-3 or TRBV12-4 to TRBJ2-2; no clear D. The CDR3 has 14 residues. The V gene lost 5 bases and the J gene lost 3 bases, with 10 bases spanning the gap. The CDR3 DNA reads TGTGCCAGCAGTCCGGTTTGGGACACCGGGGAGCTGTTTTTT. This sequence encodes CASSPVWDTGELFF.

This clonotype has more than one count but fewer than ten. CDR3 sequence reads: CASSQRQGAGEKLFF. CDR3 DNA sequence: TGTGCCAGCAGTCAACGACAGGGGGCGGGTGAAAAACTGTTTTTT. The gene calls are TRBV12-3 or TRBV12-4 and TRBJ1-4, with 10 bases matching TRBD1. The trim removed 5 bases at V and 7 bases at J, leaving 7 bases unmatched. This CDR3 is built from 15 residues.

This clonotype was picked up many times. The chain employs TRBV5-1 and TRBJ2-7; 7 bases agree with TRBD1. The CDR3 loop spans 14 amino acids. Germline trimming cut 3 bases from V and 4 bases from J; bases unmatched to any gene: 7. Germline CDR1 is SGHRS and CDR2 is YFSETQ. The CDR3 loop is CASSYSGTEYEQYF. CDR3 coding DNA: TGCGCCAGCAGCTACTCCGGGACAGAATACGAGCAGTACTTC.

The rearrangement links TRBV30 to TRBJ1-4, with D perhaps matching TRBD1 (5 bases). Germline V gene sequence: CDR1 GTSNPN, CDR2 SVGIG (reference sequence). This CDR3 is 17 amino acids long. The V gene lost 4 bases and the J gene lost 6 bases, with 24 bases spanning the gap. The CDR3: CAWKVSPQGRAYEKLFF. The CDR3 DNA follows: TGTGCCTGGAAAGTATCCCCCCAGGGCAGGGCCTATGAAAAACTGTTTTTT. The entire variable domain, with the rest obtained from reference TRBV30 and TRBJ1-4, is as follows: SQTIHQWPATLVQPVGSPLSLECTVEGTSNPNLYWYRQAAGRGLQLLFYSVGIGQISSEVPQNLSASRPQDRQFILSSKKLLLSDSGFYLCAWKVSPQGRAYEKLFFGSGTQLSVL.

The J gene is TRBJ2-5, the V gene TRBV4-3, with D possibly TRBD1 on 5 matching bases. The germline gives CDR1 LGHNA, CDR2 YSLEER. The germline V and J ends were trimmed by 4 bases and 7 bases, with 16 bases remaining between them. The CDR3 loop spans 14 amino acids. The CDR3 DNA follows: TGCGCCAGCAGCCCTACGGGCGGAAGGGGGACCCAGTACTTC. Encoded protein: CASSPTGGRGTQYF.

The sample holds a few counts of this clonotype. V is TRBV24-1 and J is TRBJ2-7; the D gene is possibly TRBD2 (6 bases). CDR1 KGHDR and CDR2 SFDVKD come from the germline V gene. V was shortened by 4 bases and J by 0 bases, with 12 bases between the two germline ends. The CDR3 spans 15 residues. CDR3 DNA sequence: TGTGCCACCAGTGACTCGGGACTTTTCTCCTACGAGCAGTACTTC. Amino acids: CATSDSGLFSYEQYF.

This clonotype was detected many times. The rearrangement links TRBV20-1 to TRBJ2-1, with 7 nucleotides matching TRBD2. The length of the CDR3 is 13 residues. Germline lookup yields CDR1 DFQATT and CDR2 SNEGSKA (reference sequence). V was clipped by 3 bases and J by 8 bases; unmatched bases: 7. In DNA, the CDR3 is TGCAGTGCTAGGGGCGGGAGTGTCCATGAGCAGTTCTTC. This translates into CSARGGSVHEQFF.

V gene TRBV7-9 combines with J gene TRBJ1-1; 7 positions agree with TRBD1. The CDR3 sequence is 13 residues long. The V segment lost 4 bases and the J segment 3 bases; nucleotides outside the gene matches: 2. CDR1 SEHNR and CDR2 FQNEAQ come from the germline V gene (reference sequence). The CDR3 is CASSWGTDTEAFF. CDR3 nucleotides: TGTGCCAGCAGCTGGGGGACAGACACTGAAGCTTTCTTT. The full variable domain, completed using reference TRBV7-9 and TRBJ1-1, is DTGVSQNPRHKITKRGQNVTFRCDPISEHNRLYWYRQTLGQGPEFLTYFQNEAQLEKSRLLSDRFSAERPKGSFSTLEIQRTEQGDSAMYLCASSWGTDTEAFFGQGTRLTVV.

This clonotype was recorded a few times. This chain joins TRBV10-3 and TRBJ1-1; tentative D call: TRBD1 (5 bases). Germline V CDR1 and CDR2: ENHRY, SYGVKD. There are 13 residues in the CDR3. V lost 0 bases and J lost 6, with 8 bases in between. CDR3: CAISESAGPEAFF. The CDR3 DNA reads TGTGCCATCAGTGAGTCCGCAGGGCCTGAAGCTTTCTTT.

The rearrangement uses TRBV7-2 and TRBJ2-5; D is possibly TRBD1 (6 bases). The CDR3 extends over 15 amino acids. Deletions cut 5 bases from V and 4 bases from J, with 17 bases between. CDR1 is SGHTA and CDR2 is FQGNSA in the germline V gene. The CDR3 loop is CASSRQDSPLETQYF. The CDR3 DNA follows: TGTGCCAGCAGCCGACAGGACTCCCCGTTAGAGACCCAGTACTTC. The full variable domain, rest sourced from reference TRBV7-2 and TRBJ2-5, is GAGVSQSPSNKVTEKGKDVELRCDPISGHTALYWYRQSLGQGLEFLIYFQGNSAPDKSGLPSDRFSAERTGGSVSTLTIQRTQQEDSAVYLCASSRQDSPLETQYFGPGTRLLVL.

DNA of the CDR3: TGTGCCAGCAGCTTCGCACGTTGGCCTAGCGGGGGGGGAAATGAGCAGTTCTTC. Protein product: CASSFARWPSGGGNEQFF. J is TRBJ2-1 and V is TRBV11-2, with 12 bases matching TRBD2. CDR1 is SGHAT and CDR2 is FQNNGV in the germline V gene. V lost 3 bases and J lost 7; bases outside the gene matches: 13. The CDR3 is made up of 18 amino acids.

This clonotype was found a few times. DNA of the CDR3: TGTGCCAGCAGCTTAGTCTACGACACTGAAGCTTTCTTT. It yields the protein CASSLVYDTEAFF. This rearrangement joins TRBV7-2 to TRBJ1-1; D remains ambiguous. Germline-derived CDR1 and CDR2 are SGHTA and FQGNSA. This CDR3 has 13 residues. V lost 1 base, J lost 3 bases, and 6 bases lay in between.